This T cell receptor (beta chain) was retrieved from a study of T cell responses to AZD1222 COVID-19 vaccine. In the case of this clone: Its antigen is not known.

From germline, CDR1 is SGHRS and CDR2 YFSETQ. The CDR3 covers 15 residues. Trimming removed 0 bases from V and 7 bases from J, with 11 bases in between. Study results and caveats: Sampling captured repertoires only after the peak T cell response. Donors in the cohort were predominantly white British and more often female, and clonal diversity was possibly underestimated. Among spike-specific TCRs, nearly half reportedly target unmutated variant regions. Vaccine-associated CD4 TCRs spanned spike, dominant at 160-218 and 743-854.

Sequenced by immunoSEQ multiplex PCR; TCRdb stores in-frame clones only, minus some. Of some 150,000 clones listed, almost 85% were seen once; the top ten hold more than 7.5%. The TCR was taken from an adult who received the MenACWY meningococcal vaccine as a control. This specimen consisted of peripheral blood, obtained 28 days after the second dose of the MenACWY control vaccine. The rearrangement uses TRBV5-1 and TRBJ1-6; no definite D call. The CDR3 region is CASSLATSLNSPLHF. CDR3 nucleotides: TGCGCCAGCAGCTTGGCGACAAGCCTAAATTCACCCCTCCACTTT.